This TCR beta chain was identified in a study of blood T cell repertoires in COVID-19. Study at large: The samples span acute and convalescent COVID-19 from the United States, Italy and Spain. Sources were T cells, B-cell-depleted T cells, or PBMCs; the material itself was cDNA or gDNA.

The CDR3 runs 13 residues. CDR1 MDHEN and CDR2 SYDVKM come from the germline V gene. Between the trimmed V and J ends, which lost 11 bases and 8 bases, there was a span of 21 bases. Original processing notes: Estimation of nucleated cell counts was performed using reference gene primer amplification. Sequenced by immunoSEQ multiplex PCR; TCRdb stores in-frame clones only, minus some. The V and J calls and the clone size are those of that table, but D and trimming were determined from the DNA. The sample holds about 98,000 clones, more than 65% seen once. The specimen sequenced was peripheral blood. This chain connects TRBV28 to TRBJ1-2; a possible D gene is TRBD1 (6 bases). The receptor was isolated from a woman over 75 with acute or convalescent COVID-19. The CDR3 DNA follows: TGTGCCTGCGGATCCCCTTTACAGGGCGGCTACACCTTC. Translating it yields CACGSPLQGGYTF.